One sample yielded the 25 T cell receptor beta chains listed below, sequenced in a study of CD8+ T cells in alopecia areata. Extraction and reverse transcription of RNA yielded cDNA as the sequencing template. The repertoire was sequenced with immunoSEQ multiplex PCR; TCRdb's copy has only in-frame clones and lacks some. The repertoire includes 200,000 to 250,000 clones, under 70% of them detected once, and around 4.3% sits in the top ten. Treatment here: oral pan-JAK inhibitor, 5-10 mg twice daily. Specimen: CD4+ T cells sorted from blood, collected at week 4, from a patient treated with tofacitinib. Source of these receptors: a human donor with alopecia areata.

The chain links TRBV15 to TRBJ2-5; D not resolved. With 0 bases removed from V and 1 base from J, the gap between germline ends came to 6 bases. The CDR3 extends over 14 amino acids. Germline CDR1 and CDR2: LNHNV and YYDKDF (reference sequence). DNA of the CDR3: TGTGCCACCAGCAGAGAACGGCCCCAAGAGACCCAGTACTTC. It encodes CATSRERPQETQYF.

The chain has TRBV5-1 and TRBJ2-2; D call uncertain. This CDR3 is built from 15 residues. Germline V gene sequence: CDR1 SGHRS, CDR2 YFSETQ. Trimming stripped 4 bases from V and 4 bases from J, with 14 bases between. CDR3 sequence: CASSLDRLRTGELFF. DNA for the CDR3: TGCGCCAGCAGCCTAGATCGACTCCGCACCGGGGAGCTGTTTTTT.

This clone turned up a few times. The chain employs TRBV25-1 and TRBJ2-6; no firm D call. Germline assignment: CDR1 MGHDK and CDR2 SYGVNS. Trimming took 5 bases from V and 0 from J, leaving 5 bases between them. The CDR3 loop spans 14 amino acids. The CDR3 reads CASSQDSGANVLTF. For the CDR3, the DNA is TGTGCCAGCAGTCAGGACTCTGGGGCCAACGTCCTGACTTTC. The full variable domain, its missing parts supplied by reference TRBV25-1 and TRBJ2-6, is EADIYQTPRYLVIGTGKKITLECSQTMGHDKMYWYQQDPGMELHLIHYSYGVNSTEKGDLSSESTVSRIRTEHFPLTLESARPSHTSQYLCASSQDSGANVLTFGAGSRLTVL.

V and J are TRBV6-5 and TRBJ2-6, with D unclear. Germline V lookup: CDR1 MNHEY, CDR2 SVGAGI. This CDR3 has 14 residues. V was pared by 5 bases and J by 4 bases, with 9 bases between. The CDR3 reads CASSLIVGANVLTF. CDR3 bases: TGTGCCAGCAGTCTTATCGTCGGGGCCAACGTCCTGACTTTC.

This chain uses TRBV7-9 with TRBJ1-1; D not resolved. Germline V lookup: CDR1 SEHNR, CDR2 FQNEAQ (reference sequence). The V and J ends lost 1 base and 2 bases respectively, with 8 bases between them. There are 14 residues in the CDR3. The DNA for the CDR3 is TGTGCCAGCAGCTTAGGATCCCCAAACACTGAAGCTTTCTTT. Translated, it gives CASSLGSPNTEAFF. Full variable domain (missing parts from reference TRBV7-9 and TRBJ1-1): DTGVSQNPRHKITKRGQNVTFRCDPISEHNRLYWYRQTLGQGPEFLTYFQNEAQLEKSRLLSDRFSAERPKGSFSTLEIQRTEQGDSAMYLCASSLGSPNTEAFFGQGTRLTVV.

The J gene is TRBJ2-1, the V gene TRBV27; 9 bases are shared with TRBD1. This CDR3 is 15 amino acids long. With 3 bases clipped from V and 9 bases from J, the junction kept 9 bases outside the gene matches. Germline CDR1 MNHEY, CDR2 SMNVEV (reference sequence). DNA of the CDR3: TGTGCCAGCAGTTTCCCGGGACAGGGCGTGGTTGAGCAGTTCTTC. Protein sequence: CASSFPGQGVVEQFF.

This chain uses TRBV29-1 with TRBJ2-3; D not resolved. This CDR3 contains 15 residues. V lost 6 bases and J lost 0, with 16 bases in between. Germline CDR1 and CDR2: SQVTM and ANQGSEA. The CDR3 DNA is TGCAGCGTAGGCCTCCGCTTAGGGAGCACAGATACGCAGTATTTT. The encoded protein is CSVGLRLGSTDTQYF.

This clone was recorded a few times. V usage is TRBV5-4 and J usage is TRBJ2-1, with TRBD1 matching 8 bases. The CDR3 totals 15 residues. V lost 2 bases to trimming and J lost 0 bases; unmatched junction nucleotides: 1. Germline-derived CDR1 and CDR2 are SGHNT and YYREEE (reference sequence). CDR3 sequence: CASSLDRGSYNEQFF. The CDR3 DNA reads TGTGCCAGCAGCTTAGACAGGGGCTCCTACAATGAGCAGTTCTTC.

This clone is a singleton in its sample. The rearrangement joins TRBV13 to TRBJ2-5; the match to TRBD2 covers 8 bases. The junction had 9 bases not matched to a gene; V was cut back by 5 bases and J by 4 bases. Germline CDR1 and CDR2: PRHDT and FYEKMQ (reference sequence). This CDR3 comprises 15 residues. The CDR3 here is CASSIERGGPETQYF. CDR3 coding DNA: TGTGCCAGCAGCATCGAACGGGGGGGCCCAGAGACCCAGTACTTC.

This clone was found a few times. The rearrangement uses TRBV19 and TRBJ2-5, with D possibly matching TRBD1 (5 bases). V shed 6 bases and J shed 5 bases, with 16 bases lying between them. Germline V CDR1 and CDR2: LNHDA, SQIVND (reference sequence). This CDR3 spans 14 amino acids. CDR3 nucleotide sequence: TGTGCCAGTAGGAGCAGGGTGCCCACGGAGACCCAGTACTTC. This sequence encodes CASRSRVPTETQYF.

The gene calls are TRBV5-6 and TRBJ2-1; 15 bases agree with TRBD2. The CDR3 runs to 18 residues. Germline CDR1 and CDR2: SGHDT and YYEEEE. With V trimmed by 3 bases and J by 0 bases, 4 bases remained unmatched. Here the CDR3 reads CASSSGLAGGSSYNEQFF. The CDR3 coding sequence is TGTGCCAGCAGCTCAGGACTAGCGGGGGGGTCCTCCTACAATGAGCAGTTCTTC. Together with reference TRBV5-6 and TRBJ2-1, the CDR3 gives the full variable domain: DAGVTQSPTHLIKTRGQQVTLRCSPKSGHDTVSWYQQALGQGPQFIFQYYEEEERQRGNFPDRFSGHQFPNYSSELNVNALLLGDSALYLCASSSGLAGGSSYNEQFFGPGTRLTVL.

This chain joins TRBV11-2 and TRBJ2-5; the match to TRBD2 covers 13 bases. The J segment lost 1 base and the V segment lost 2 bases, leaving 7 bases of the junction unmatched. There are 18 residues in the CDR3. CDR1 and CDR2 (germline): SGHAT, FQNNGV. The CDR3 bases are TGTGCCAGCAGCTTATGGAAGGGGACTAGCGGGGCCCAAGAGACCCAGTACTTC. Translating it yields CASSLWKGTSGAQETQYF.

This clone was seen a few times. The chain has TRBV23-1 and TRBJ2-3; 14 nucleotides agree with TRBD2. TRBV23-1 is reported as an ORF; its role is uncertain. This CDR3 region has 17 residues. After removal of 2 bases from V and 5 bases from J, the junction contained 6 bases not matched to a gene. DNA of the CDR3: TGCGCCAGCAGTCAACCACGACTAGCGGGGGGGGGAGATACGCAGTATTTT. This gives the protein CASSQPRLAGGGDTQYF.

A word on this clone: Other DNA sequences of this sample code for an identical CDR3. This rearrangement joins TRBV7-2 to TRBJ2-3; a weak D match, TRBD2 (7 bases). This CDR3 region has 16 residues. Trimming stripped 2 bases from V and 3 bases from J, with 15 bases between. Germline CDR1 reads SGHTA; CDR2 reads FQGNSA. CDR3 nucleotide sequence: TGTGCCAGCAGCTTAATAGGGGGGGCGAGAACAGATACGCAGTATTTT. Protein product: CASSLIGGARTDTQYF.

The rearrangement joins TRBV30 to TRBJ2-7, with D tentatively TRBD1 (6 bases). This CDR3 has 12 amino acids. V lost 3 bases to trimming and J lost 0 bases, with 6 bases between them. From germline, CDR1 is GTSNPN and CDR2 SVGIG (reference sequence). In DNA form, the CDR3 reads TGTGCCTGGAGCAGGGGCTCCTACGAGCAGTACTTC. Its translation is CAWSRGSYEQYF.

J is TRBJ1-1 and V is TRBV6-6; D is ambiguous. The V gene lost 7 bases and the J gene lost 2 bases, with 8 bases spanning the gap. Germline V lookup: CDR1 MNHNY, CDR2 SVGAGI (reference sequence). CDR3 length: 12 amino acids. For the CDR3, the DNA is TGTGCCAGCAACTACGGTAACACTGAAGCTTTCTTT. Its protein is CASNYGNTEAFF.

J is TRBJ2-2 and V is TRBV6-5; 8 positions agree with TRBD1. The CDR3 consists of 15 residues. V shed 10 bases and J 0 bases; nucleotides not matched to a gene: 7. CDR1 is MNHEY, CDR2 SVGAGI, per germline. The CDR3 protein is CATLPGQANTGELFF. Written as DNA, the CDR3 is TGTGCCACCCTTCCGGGACAGGCGAACACCGGGGAGCTGTTTTTT.

Note on this clone: The junction shows a germline mismatch at one end, possibly a read error. The CDR3: CASSQVSAGGNPPLHF. Written as DNA, the CDR3 is TGTGCCAGCAGCCAAGTATCGGCAGGGGGTAATCCACCCCTCCACTTT. This sequence joins TRBV7-9 and TRBJ1-6; 7 nucleotides align to TRBD1. Per the germline V gene, CDR1 is SEHNR and CDR2 is FQNEAQ (reference sequence). The CDR3 is 16 residues long.

This clone was found a few times. V usage is TRBV29-1 and J usage is TRBJ1-2, with a tentative D call TRBD1 (6 bases). Germline V gene data show CDR1 as SQVTM and CDR2 as ANQGSEA. The CDR3 spans 14 residues. Trimming shortened V by 4 bases and J by 0 bases, and 12 bases separated the two germline ends. The CDR3 loop reads CSVARQATNYGYTF. In DNA, the CDR3 is TGCAGCGTTGCCAGACAGGCGACTAACTATGGCTACACCTTC.

V usage is TRBV2 and J usage is TRBJ1-1; D may be TRBD1 (6 bases). CDR3 length: 13 amino acids. Between the trimmed V and J ends, which lost 7 bases and 4 bases, there was a span of 13 bases. CDR1 is SNHLY and CDR2 is FYNNEI in the germline V gene. DNA for the CDR3: TGTGCCAGCATTCGACAGGATAGCACTGAAGCTTTCTTT. It yields the protein CASIRQDSTEAFF.

The chain links TRBV30 to TRBJ2-4; D may be TRBD1 (5 bases). Per the germline V gene, CDR1 is GTSNPN and CDR2 is SVGIG (reference sequence). The CDR3 consists of 14 residues. V was pared by 7 bases and J by 1 base, with 14 bases between. CDR3 in DNA: TGTGCCTTTAGACAGAAAGCGGCCAAAAACATTCAGTACTTC. Residues: CAFRQKAAKNIQYF.

This sequence joins TRBV2 and TRBJ1-2; 9 nucleotides match TRBD1. With V trimmed by 6 bases and J by 5 bases, 10 bases remained unmatched. The germline gives CDR1 SNHLY, CDR2 FYNNEI. The CDR3 covers 15 residues. This CDR3 is CASSYEPGQGYGYTF. The CDR3 DNA is TGTGCCAGCAGCTATGAACCGGGACAGGGTTATGGCTACACCTTC.

V is TRBV7-2 and J is TRBJ1-1; D ambiguous. The CDR3 sequence is 14 residues long. V was pared by 3 bases and J by 1 base, with 9 bases between. Germline loops: CDR1 SGHTA, CDR2 FQGNSA. The CDR3 nucleotides are TGTGCCAGCAGCTTCGGACCCCAGAACACTGAAGCTTTCTTT. Its translation: CASSFGPQNTEAFF. Based on the CDR3 plus reference TRBV7-2 and TRBJ1-1, the full variable domain is GAGVSQSPSNKVTEKGKDVELRCDPISGHTALYWYRQSLGQGLEFLIYFQGNSAPDKSGLPSDRFSAERTGGSVSTLTIQRTQQEDSAVYLCASSFGPQNTEAFFGQGTRLTVV.

The genes are TRBV2 and TRBJ2-7, with no clear D. CDR3 length equals 13 residues. V shed 7 bases and J shed 4 bases, with 14 bases lying between them. Germline V lookup: CDR1 SNHLY, CDR2 FYNNEI. Written as DNA, the CDR3 is TGTGCCAGCATCCGATATCCCATATACGAGCAGTACTTC. This translates into CASIRYPIYEQYF.

The rearrangement uses TRBV7-9 and TRBJ1-6, with D possibly TRBD1 on 6 matching bases. From germline, CDR1 is SEHNR and CDR2 FQNEAQ (reference sequence). Deletions cut 9 bases from V and 7 bases from J, with 28 bases between. The CDR3 spans 18 residues. Written as DNA, the CDR3 is TGTGCCAGTGCTACGGGGGGCGCCAATATCAATCGGAATTCACCCCTCCACTTT. Its protein product is CASATGGANINRNSPLHF.